A selection of T cell receptor beta chains follows, all from one sample in a study of T cell repertoires in cytomegalovirus infection. Antigens of these TCRs are unknown. A single record per CDR3 protein comes from TCRdb applying MiXCR to the reads. The profile covers tens of thousands of distinct CDR3 sequences, with more than 40% appearing a single time and approximately 93% taken by the ten largest. The sequencing here drew on CD8+ T cells from cultured PBMCs, taken from culture after CMV antigen stimulation. These receptors originate from a human donor in good health (CMV status not recorded). Some clones in this sample may be carry-over from other donors' samples. Each CDR3 is given with its conserved first and last residue. The D gene is left open where the match is weak. Not every row has a clone size; where given, it reads once, few, many or a size class.

cdr3_nt: TGTGCCAGCAGCTTAGATAGGGGGAGCCGTGGGGGCGGCACAGATACGCAGTATTTT
cdr3_aa: CASSLDRGSRGGGTDTQYF
clone_size: NA
j_call: TRBJ2-3
d_call: NA
v_call: TRBV11-2
cdr3_length: 19

cdr3_nt: TGCGCCAGCAGCCAAGCGACTAGCGGGGGGCCCACAGATACGCAGTATTTT
cdr3_aa: CASSQATSGGPTDTQYF
clone_size: NA
j_call: TRBJ2-3
d_call: TRBD2
v_call: TRBV4-3
cdr3_length: 17

cdr3_nt: TGCAGCGTTGACCGTGACTATATTTCCTACAATGAGCAGTTCTTC
cdr3_aa: CSVDRDYISYNEQFF
clone_size: once
j_call: TRBJ2-1
d_call: NA
v_call: TRBV29-1
cdr3_length: 15

cdr3_nt: TGTGCCAGCAGACGCCTGGGAGGGGACCATGGCTACACCTTC
cdr3_aa: CASRRLGGDHGYTF
clone_size: few
j_call: TRBJ1-2
d_call: NA
v_call: TRBV27
cdr3_length: 14

cdr3_nt: TGCAGTGCTAGATCGGCTACCTACGAGCAGTACTTC
cdr3_aa: CSARSATYEQYF
clone_size: once
j_call: TRBJ2-7
d_call: NA
v_call: TRBV20-1
cdr3_length: 12

cdr3_nt: TGTGCCAGCAGCTTACTGGCCCGAGCCACAGATACGCAGTATTTT
cdr3_aa: CASSLLARATDTQYF
clone_size: few
j_call: TRBJ2-3
d_call: NA
v_call: TRBV7-6
cdr3_length: 15

cdr3_nt: TGTGCCAGCAGCTTGGTAGCGGGGGGTTATACCGGGGAGCTGTTTTTT
cdr3_aa: CASSLVAGGYTGELFF
clone_size: NA
j_call: TRBJ2-2
d_call: TRBD2
v_call: TRBV5-5
cdr3_length: 16

cdr3_nt: TGTGCCAGCAGTCCGGACATTAAAGGGGAAAAACTGTTTTTT
cdr3_aa: CASSPDIKGEKLFF
clone_size: few
j_call: TRBJ1-4
d_call: NA
v_call: TRBV12-3/TRBV12-4
cdr3_length: 14

cdr3_nt: TGTGCCAGCAGCCTCGACAGGGACACCGGGACTAGCGCCGGGGAGCTGTTTTTT
cdr3_aa: CASSLDRDTGTSAGELFF
clone_size: NA
j_call: TRBJ2-2
d_call: TRBD2
v_call: TRBV7-6
cdr3_length: 18

cdr3_nt: TGCAGCGTTGAAGAAGGGATATTGATGGGTTGCGAGCAGTACTTC
cdr3_aa: CSVEEGILMGCEQYF
clone_size: NA
j_call: TRBJ2-7
d_call: NA
v_call: TRBV29-1
cdr3_length: 15

cdr3_nt: TGTGCCAGATTCGGACTCCAAGAGACCCAGTACTTC
cdr3_aa: CARFGLQETQYF
clone_size: NA
j_call: TRBJ2-5
d_call: NA
v_call: TRBV2
cdr3_length: 12

cdr3_nt: TGTGCCAGCAGCTTGCCCGGGACTCATTCCTACGAGCAGTACTTC
cdr3_aa: CASSLPGTHSYEQYF
clone_size: NA
j_call: TRBJ2-7
d_call: NA
v_call: TRBV5-6
cdr3_length: 15

cdr3_nt: TGTGCCAGCAGCCTTACAACGGAGGGGGCCTACGAGCAGTACTTC
cdr3_aa: CASSLTTEGAYEQYF
clone_size: NA
j_call: TRBJ2-7
d_call: NA
v_call: TRBV7-9
cdr3_length: 15

cdr3_nt: TGTGCCAGCAGTATGTATGATGAAGCTTTCTTT
cdr3_aa: CASSMYDEAFF
clone_size: NA
j_call: TRBJ1-1
d_call: NA
v_call: TRBV12-3/TRBV12-4
cdr3_length: 11

cdr3_nt: TGTGCCAGCAGTGGGCTAGCGGGAGCCTACAATGAGCAGTTCTTC
cdr3_aa: CASSGLAGAYNEQFF
clone_size: NA
j_call: TRBJ2-1
d_call: TRBD2
v_call: TRBV2
cdr3_length: 15

cdr3_nt: TGTGCCAGCAGCACGGGACAGATCTACGAGCAGTACTTC
cdr3_aa: CASSTGQIYEQYF
clone_size: NA
j_call: TRBJ2-7
d_call: TRBD1
v_call: TRBV7-2
cdr3_length: 13

cdr3_nt: TGTGCCAGCAGACCGCAGGGGGTCACCGGGGAGCTGTTTTTT
cdr3_aa: CASRPQGVTGELFF
clone_size: NA
j_call: TRBJ2-2
d_call: TRBD1
v_call: TRBV7-6
cdr3_length: 14

cdr3_nt: TGTGCCAGCAGGCAGCCGGGACTAGGGCACAATGAGCAGTTCTTC
cdr3_aa: CASRQPGLGHNEQFF
clone_size: NA
j_call: TRBJ2-1
d_call: TRBD2
v_call: TRBV6-1
cdr3_length: 15

cdr3_nt: TGTGCCAGCAGTGAAACCCCCGGGCGTGAGGCCTACGAGCAGTACTTC
cdr3_aa: CASSETPGREAYEQYF
clone_size: NA
j_call: TRBJ2-7
d_call: NA
v_call: TRBV6-1
cdr3_length: 16

cdr3_nt: TGTGCCAGCAGTGAAAACGGGAGAGGCTACAATGAGCAGTTCTTC
cdr3_aa: CASSENGRGYNEQFF
clone_size: few
j_call: TRBJ2-1
d_call: NA
v_call: TRBV25-1
cdr3_length: 15

cdr3_nt: TGTGCCAGCAGCCCCGACAGGGGCCAGGGTGAAAAACTGTTTTTT
cdr3_aa: CASSPDRGQGEKLFF
clone_size: NA
j_call: TRBJ1-4
d_call: TRBD1
v_call: TRBV27
cdr3_length: 15

cdr3_nt: TGCAGTGCTAGAGATCCCCTCCAAGAGACCCAGTACTTC
cdr3_aa: CSARDPLQETQYF
clone_size: NA
j_call: TRBJ2-5
d_call: NA
v_call: TRBV20-1
cdr3_length: 13

cdr3_nt: TGTGCCAGCAGCCTTGGGGGGGAGCCCCAGCATTTT
cdr3_aa: CASSLGGEPQHF
clone_size: NA
j_call: TRBJ1-5
d_call: NA
v_call: TRBV7-6
cdr3_length: 12

cdr3_nt: TGCGCCAGCAGCCTTACAGCCAGTCAACCCAATCAGCCCCAGCATTTT
cdr3_aa: CASSLTASQPNQPQHF
clone_size: NA
j_call: TRBJ1-5
d_call: NA
v_call: TRBV4-1
cdr3_length: 16

cdr3_nt: TGTGCCAGCAGTGAGACCTACGAGCAGTACTTC
cdr3_aa: CASSETYEQYF
clone_size: NA
j_call: TRBJ2-7
d_call: NA
v_call: TRBV6-1
cdr3_length: 11

cdr3_nt: TGTGCCAGTAGTGCCTGGACCGGGGCTGAAGCTTTCTTT
cdr3_aa: CASSAWTGAEAFF
clone_size: NA
j_call: TRBJ1-1
d_call: NA
v_call: TRBV19
cdr3_length: 13

cdr3_nt: TGTGCCAGCAGTCCCCGCCGACAGGACGACTACAAGCAGTACTTC
cdr3_aa: CASSPRRQDDYKQYF
clone_size: NA
j_call: TRBJ2-7
d_call: NA
v_call: TRBV27
cdr3_length: 15

cdr3_nt: TGTGCCAGCAGTTACTCGGGACAGATTTACACTGAAGCTTTCTTT
cdr3_aa: CASSYSGQIYTEAFF
clone_size: NA
j_call: TRBJ1-1
d_call: TRBD1
v_call: TRBV6-5
cdr3_length: 15

cdr3_nt: TGTGCCAGCAGCTTAGGTGGGACTCTCTCCTACAATGAGCAGTTCTTC
cdr3_aa: CASSLGGTLSYNEQFF
clone_size: NA
j_call: TRBJ2-1
d_call: NA
v_call: TRBV7-6
cdr3_length: 16

cdr3_nt: TGCAGTGCTAGAGATGGAAGTGGGGAGCTGTTTTTT
cdr3_aa: CSARDGSGELFF
clone_size: NA
j_call: TRBJ2-2
d_call: NA
v_call: TRBV20-1
cdr3_length: 12

cdr3_nt: TGTGCCAGCAGTGGACAGGCGAACACCGGGGAGCTGTTTTTT
cdr3_aa: CASSGQANTGELFF
clone_size: NA
j_call: TRBJ2-2
d_call: TRBD1
v_call: TRBV7-9
cdr3_length: 14

cdr3_nt: TGTGCCAGCAGTGAGGCTAGCGGGAGCACAGATACGCAGTATTTT
cdr3_aa: CASSEASGSTDTQYF
clone_size: NA
j_call: TRBJ2-3
d_call: TRBD2
v_call: TRBV6-4
cdr3_length: 15

cdr3_nt: TGTGCCAGCAGCTTAGGGCCCCGGGCGAACGAGCAGTACTTC
cdr3_aa: CASSLGPRANEQYF
clone_size: NA
j_call: TRBJ2-7
d_call: NA
v_call: TRBV7-2
cdr3_length: 14

cdr3_nt: TGTGCCACCGAGCGGGAGAAGACCCAGTACTTC
cdr3_aa: CATEREKTQYF
clone_size: NA
j_call: TRBJ2-5
d_call: TRBD2
v_call: TRBV19
cdr3_length: 11

cdr3_nt: TGTGCCAGTAGCCACGGGCGAGCGGGGGCCGCTTACTACGAGCAGTACTTC
cdr3_aa: CASSHGRAGAAYYEQYF
clone_size: NA
j_call: TRBJ2-7
d_call: TRBD2
v_call: TRBV19
cdr3_length: 17

cdr3_nt: TGTGCCAGCAGCTTACCGGGCATTATCCACTATGGCTACACCTTC
cdr3_aa: CASSLPGIIHYGYTF
clone_size: few
j_call: TRBJ1-2
d_call: NA
v_call: TRBV7-9
cdr3_length: 15

cdr3_nt: TGTGCCAGTACAGGGATGAGAGGGGTCTACGAGCAGTACTTC
cdr3_aa: CASTGMRGVYEQYF
clone_size: few
j_call: TRBJ2-7
d_call: NA
v_call: TRBV7-3
cdr3_length: 14

cdr3_nt: TGTGCCATCGGGAGACAGGGCGACTATGGCTACACCTTC
cdr3_aa: CAIGRQGDYGYTF
clone_size: once
j_call: TRBJ1-2
d_call: TRBD1
v_call: TRBV10-3
cdr3_length: 13